This paragraph reports one T cell receptor (beta chain). The antigen is not known. The entry originates in a study of shared clonotypes between healthy human individuals. Findings and caveats of the study: An expected dependence of interdonor clonotype sharing on sequencing depth was noted.

Trimming stripped 4 bases from V and 5 bases from J, with 11 bases between. CDR3 length: 13 residues. Germline CDR1 LGHNA, CDR2 YSLEER. The assay was carried out at the deep level. Produced via immunoSEQ multiplex PCR; TCRdb's table is partial and in-frame only. The table has about 1 million clones, around 75% seen once. This chain uses TRBV4-3 with TRBJ2-5; D perhaps matches TRBD2 (5 bases). Sequenced input: memory CD4+ T cells sorted from blood. Subset: CD45RA-negative fraction. This receptor was identified in a man aged 18 to 30 in good health. CDR3 residues: CASSPITGETQYF. The CDR3 coding sequence is TGCGCCAGCAGCCCTATAACGGGGGAGACCCAGTACTTC.